This section outlines one TCR beta chain sequence together with its context. Looked up from germline, CDR1 is SEHNR and CDR2 is FQNEAQ (reference sequence). V lost 0 bases, J lost 6 bases, and 1 base stayed unmatched. This CDR3 has 13 amino acids. This record comes from a study of blood T cell repertoires in COVID-19. Study-level information: Collection of acute and convalescent COVID-19 samples took place in the United States, Italy and Spain. PBMCs, B-cell-depleted T cells, or T cells were the source of the cDNA or gDNA that made up the material.

Original analysis: Estimated nucleated cell counts came from reference gene primer amplification. Using immunoSEQ multiplex PCR, the repertoire was profiled, and TCRdb retains in-frame clones only, with some absent. V and J calls and clone size are those listed in that table; D and trimming were worked out from the DNA. The table records about 230,000 clones, roughly 80% of them present only once. Sample: peripheral blood. The clonotype was recovered from a woman in her 70s with active or convalescent COVID-19. The rearrangement links TRBV7-9 to TRBJ2-7; 8 bases line up with TRBD2. The CDR3 loop reads CASSLARGGEQYF. The CDR3 bases are TGTGCCAGCAGCTTAGCTCGGGGGGGCGAGCAGTACTTC.